Below, one TCR beta chain is given with its context. Its specificity is not known. Method: immunoSEQ multiplex PCR; TCRdb's copy keeps in-frame clones and lacks some. The sample has about 2,500,000 clones; about 92% are singletons. The V gene lost 5 bases and the J gene lost 0 bases, with 10 bases spanning the gap. The CDR3 spans 14 residues. The germline gives CDR1 SNHLY, CDR2 FYNNEI. These data belong to a study of shared clonotypes between healthy human individuals. Points from the study as a whole: Among donors, the sharing of clonotypes was expected to be influenced by sequencing depth. Memory subsets had estimated richness that was generally smaller than that of naive subsets.

V and J are TRBV2 and TRBJ1-1; no firm D call. What was sequenced was naive CD4+ T cells sorted from blood. Subset meaning: CD45RA+ positively selected. The sequence came from a man younger than 30 in good health. CDR3 DNA sequence: TGTGCCAGCAGTTCCACCTATTTGAACACTGAAGCTTTCTTT. It encodes CASSSTYLNTEAFF.